The source of this TCR beta chain is a study of blood T cell repertoires in COVID-19 (dated by TCRdb to about 2020). Some background on the complete study: Samples from collaborators originated in the United States, Italy and Spain and spanned both the acute and convalescent phases of COVID-19. The prospective study material was composed of cDNA or gDNA derived from T cells, B-cell-depleted T cells, or PBMCs. Subjects who had been exposed to COVID-19, were actively infected with it, or had recovered from it provided the deeply sampled blood TCRbeta repertoires that made up the dataset. A freely available public database, intended as a resource for researchers studying the immune response to SARS-CoV-2, is where the repertoires were released. The samples were drawn from the first 160 participants of the ongoing ImmuneRACE study and from over a thousand subjects provided by 6 global collaborators. Sample metadata almost always included a de-identified subject ID, COVID-19 status, age in years and sex. Where HLA class I and class II types were available, the types were taken from metadata supplied by the sample provider, not from assay-based typing.

General findings and caveats noted by the study authors: The quantity of clinical and demographic metadata differed by source and by participant and was supplied without curation.

TCRbeta CDR3 regions were amplified from genomic DNA using the immunoSEQ Assay, a bias-controlled multiplex PCR. The source study handled its data this way. The number of nucleated cells in each sample was estimated from the amplification of reference gene primers within the assay. Sequence reads were collapsed and filtered to measure the absolute abundance of every unique TCRbeta CDR3 rearrangement. For each sample, productive Simpson clonality was calculated as the square root of Simpson's diversity index over productive rearrangements. TCRdb's version of the immuneACCESS table is confined to in-frame rearrangements and falls short of the full clone set. An unresolved V gene accounts for under half of the shortfall where checked; the remainder is of unknown origin. For V, J and clone size, that table is used; D and trimming come from the DNA. Within this sample are 130,000 to 150,000 clones, with about 87% of them counted one time only. Together, the top ten hold approximately 10% of the sample.

Participants in the prospective study were aged 18 to 89 years, lived in about two dozen United States geographic areas, and enrolled through a virtual design. Cohort assignment in the prospective study relied on participant-reported clinical history from a screening survey and a study questionnaire. For ImmuneRACE Cohort 3, a participant was defined as recovered based on two consecutive negative NP/OP PCR tests, clearance by a healthcare professional, or resolution of symptoms. Mobile phlebotomists in the prospective study collected whole blood, serum and a nasopharyngeal or oropharyngeal swab from every participant. Prospective study participants could optionally give additional blood draws and questionnaires over an approximately 2-month period. Blood samples from the prospective study were shipped frozen or at room temperature prior to DNA extraction. A note on this clone: Its antigen is unknown. It has no much larger one-base neighbor in the sample; base qualities were not kept.

The sequenced material came from PBMCs or T cells enriched from blood (not recorded which). The source of this sequence is a man aged 55 to 70 who had recovered from COVID-19.

The CDR3 protein is CASSLAAGQQYF. The DNA sequence is TGTGCCAGCAGTTTAGCTGCGGGCCAGCAGTACTTC. The chain was built from TRBV27 and TRBJ2-7; TRBD2 is a weak D gene call, 5 bases matching. As encoded in the germline V gene (reference sequence), CDR1 is MNHEY while CDR2 is SMNVEV. Cut back by 2 bases and 8 bases, the V and J ends lie 10 bases apart. The CDR3 contains 12 residues, cysteine and phenylalanine counted. The DNA shown is the 36-base CDR3, in frame from base 1.